The T cell receptor beta chain under discussion was sequenced for a study of T cell repertoires in cytomegalovirus infection. Across the study: CMV infection and matching HLA type were both indicated by public TCR beta signatures.

Using its own MiXCR run on the reads, TCRdb lists one record per CDR3 protein. The data contain about 78,000 distinct CDR3 sequences, 35% to 45% of them singletons. About this clonotype itself: What it binds is unknown.

The CDR3 sequence is 15 residues long. The V end was cut by 4 bases, the J end by 6 bases, with 19 bases between. The germline gives CDR1 SGHRS, CDR2 YFSETQ. The sequence came from a human donor in good health (CMV status not recorded). Some clones in this sample may be carry-over from other donors' samples. The chain combines TRBV5-1 with TRBJ1-2; D is unclear. The sequences come from CD8+ T cells from cultured PBMCs, collected from culture after CMV antigen stimulation. The CDR3 is CASSPSDLLSDGYTF. The CDR3 nucleotides are TGCGCCAGCAGCCCGTCGGACCTCCTCTCAGATGGCTACACCTTC.